The 9 T cell receptor beta chains listed next were all sequenced from one sample in a study of shared clonotypes between healthy human individuals (dated by TCRdb to about 2020). The method was the immunoSEQ multiplex PCR assay. Sourced from immuneACCESS, this table was stored by TCRdb with only in-frame sequences that have V and J called. A share of the clones is absent; for the studies checked, an unresolved V gene accounts for under half, and the remainder has no known explanation. In all, the sample holds approximately 500,000 clones, and around 96% of those were seen once. The ten largest clonotypes hold 0.05% to 0.07% of the sample. Sequenced sample: naive CD4+ T cells sorted from blood. The label giving this sample's cell subset or site can be read as: CD45RA+ positively selected. These receptor sequences come from a woman in her twenties or thirties in good health.

The chain uses TRBV9 and TRBJ2-1; 8 nucleotides match TRBD2. CDR1 and CDR2 (germline): SGDLS, YYNGEE. The CDR3 runs 19 residues. V gave up 0 bases and J gave up 7 bases; unmatched junction bases: 18. CDR3 bases: TGTGCCAGCAGCGTAGTCCCCACCCTCGGCGGGAGGCTTTCGAATGAGCAGTTCTTC. Protein product: CASSVVPTLGGRLSNEQFF.

The V call is TRBV5-5, the J call TRBJ2-1; 9 positions agree with TRBD1. The CDR3 runs to 18 residues. Germline V gene lookup returns CDR1 SGHKS and CDR2 YYEKEE (reference sequence). V shed 4 bases and J 4 bases; nucleotides not matched to a gene: 15. CDR3 in DNA: TGTGCCAGCAGCCGCGATCGGGACAGGGAAGCTTCTTACAATGAGCAGTTCTTC. As protein: CASSRDRDREASYNEQFF.

With regard to this clone: This sample includes further DNA sequences coding for the same CDR3. The rearrangement uses TRBV5-1 and TRBJ1-1; D not resolved. CDR1 and CDR2 (germline): SGHRS, YFSETQ. V lost 4 bases and J lost 0, with 10 bases in between. The CDR3 contains 14 residues. CDR3 nucleotides: TGCGCCAGCAGCCTCGCTGGTATGAACACTGAAGCTTTCTTT. Translating it yields CASSLAGMNTEAFF.

Only one count was recorded for this clone. This chain links TRBV7-9 with TRBJ1-1; perhaps TRBD1 as D (5 bases). V was shortened by 8 bases and J by 5 bases, with 18 bases between the two germline ends. Germline V CDR1 and CDR2: SEHNR, FQNEAQ (reference sequence). There are 14 residues in the CDR3. CDR3 sequence reads: CASARGGDGTEAFF. The CDR3 DNA sequence: TGTGCCAGCGCAAGGGGTGGGGACGGGACTGAAGCTTTCTTT.

This rearrangement joins TRBV5-6 to TRBJ2-2; tentative D call: TRBD2 (5 bases). In germline, CDR1 is SGHDT, CDR2 YYEEEE. CDR3 length: 15 residues. Between the trimmed V and J ends, which lost 1 base and 6 bases, there was a span of 13 bases. CDR3 amino acids: CASSLLTGFPGELFF. DNA for the CDR3: TGTGCCAGCAGCTTGTTAACGGGATTCCCCGGGGAGCTGTTTTTT.

To note about this clone: Other nucleotide sequences from this sample produce the same CDR3. The rearrangement links TRBV28 to TRBJ1-5, with a possible D match to TRBD1 (5 bases). Deletions cut 5 bases from V and 7 bases from J, with 9 bases between. CDR1 and CDR2 from the germline V gene are MDHEN and SYDVKM. The CDR3 runs to 12 residues. This chain's CDR3 is CASSLRVQPQHF. CDR3 coding DNA: TGTGCCAGCAGTCTCAGGGTACAGCCCCAGCATTTT.

V gene TRBV7-9 combines with J gene TRBJ2-1; 8 nucleotides line up with TRBD2. Germline V gene sequence: CDR1 SEHNR, CDR2 FQNEAQ (reference sequence). The V gene end was trimmed by 1 base and the J gene end by 7 bases; junction bases not matched to a gene: 9. The CDR3 is 16 residues long. CDR3 amino acids: CASSLEYSGIRNEQFF. CDR3 in DNA: TGTGCCAGCAGCTTAGAGTATAGCGGGATTCGAAATGAGCAGTTCTTC.

This chain joins TRBV7-2 and TRBJ2-7; unclear D gene. There are 16 residues in the CDR3. V was shortened by 1 base and J by 1 base, with 14 bases between the two germline ends. CDR1 and CDR2 from the germline V gene are SGHTA and FQGNSA. The CDR3 DNA reads as TGTGCCAGCAGCTTAGACGGCACCCGATCTTCCTACGAGCAGTACTTC. This gives the protein CASSLDGTRSSYEQYF.

The chain couples TRBV19 to TRBJ1-3; no clear D. The germline V and J ends were trimmed by 3 bases and 0 bases, with 6 bases remaining between them. CDR3 length equals 14 residues. Germline V gives CDR1 LNHDA, CDR2 SQIVND (reference sequence). DNA of the CDR3: TGTGCCAGTAGTATGGGGTTCTCTGGAAACACCATATATTTT. This translates into CASSMGFSGNTIYF. Variable domain in full (rest from reference TRBV19 and TRBJ1-3): DGGITQSPKYLFRKEGQNVTLSCEQNLNHDAMYWYRQDPGQGLRLIYYSQIVNDFQKGDIAEGYSVSREKKESFPLTVTSAQKNPTAFYLCASSMGFSGNTIYFGEGSWLTVV.